This TCR beta chain was identified during a study of CD8 T cells in ankylosing spondylitis. Findings of the study overall: Clones linked to disease were reported to show significant enrichment in matched ankylosing spondylitis synovial fluid.

This clonotype was counted a few times. Antigen unknown. Per germline, CDR1 MGHRA and CDR2 YSYEKL. The V end lost 0 bases, the J end lost 3 bases, and 9 bases lay between the germline ends. The CDR3 consists of 15 residues. 5'-RACE, quantitative and with molecular barcodes, yielded the TCR beta libraries. MiXCR, run by TCRdb on the 5' RACE reads, gives a single entry per CDR3 protein. The sample lists tens of thousands of distinct CDR3 sequences, around 26% seen once, with about 60% in the top ten. Specimen: blood, either unsorted or a sorted T cell fraction (not recorded which). The source of this sequence is a male donor with ankylosing spondylitis or in good health (not recorded which). This chain uses TRBV4-1 with TRBJ1-5, with D uncertain. CDR3: CASSQDWPVNQPQHF. The CDR3, as DNA: TGCGCCAGCAGCCAAGATTGGCCAGTCAATCAGCCCCAGCATTTT.